Below are 19 T cell receptor beta chains sequenced from a single sample in a study of blood T cell repertoires in COVID-19. Produced via immunoSEQ multiplex PCR; TCRdb's table is partial and in-frame only. This table holds about 49,000 clones, around 85% found once. Material: peripheral blood. The source of these receptors is a human donor in a cohort sampled during active COVID-19.

Of note for this clone: The CDR3 does not close with the conserved phenylalanine or tryptophan, likely indicating a read error. The DNA is omitted, as the CDR3 cannot be located on it reliably, and the CDR3 follows TCRdb's listing. The genes are TRBV10-1 and TRBJ2-6; the table's D gene call, TRBD2, was not cross checked with the DNA. Ends included, the CDR3 has 9 residues. CDR1 and CDR2 (germline): WNHNN, SYGVQD (reference sequence). CDR3 region: CASICGTAL.

The rearrangement links TRBV5-6 to TRBJ2-3; the match to TRBD2 covers 7 bases. The CDR3 consists of 13 residues. Germline V gene lookup returns CDR1 SGHDT and CDR2 YYEEEE. The junction had 7 bases not matched to a gene; V was cut back by 4 bases and J by 8 bases. The CDR3 loop reads CASSTDRGGTQYF. For the CDR3, the DNA is TGTGCCAGCAGCACCGACCGCGGGGGTACGCAGTATTTT.

The chain joins TRBV30 to TRBJ2-5, with 7 bases aligning to TRBD2. The V gene end was trimmed by 5 bases and the J gene end by 2 bases; junction bases not matched to a gene: 8. There are 14 residues in the CDR3. From germline, CDR1 is GTSNPN and CDR2 SVGIG (reference sequence). This chain's CDR3 is CAWGPGGRQETQYF. The CDR3 DNA reads TGTGCCTGGGGGCCGGGGGGTCGTCAAGAGACCCAGTACTTC.

CDR3 in DNA: TGTGCCAGCAGTCCCCTGACAGGAGTTGTCTATGGCTACACCTTC. Translating it yields CASSPLTGVVYGYTF. This rearrangement joins TRBV28 to TRBJ1-2; the D gene is possibly TRBD1 (6 bases). The V end was cut by 5 bases, the J end by 4 bases, with 17 bases between. Germline lookup yields CDR1 MDHEN and CDR2 SYDVKM. There are 15 residues in the CDR3.

This clone was seen more than once but under ten times. The gene calls are TRBV30 and TRBJ2-2; tentatively, D is TRBD1 (6 bases). CDR1 GTSNPN and CDR2 SVGIG come from the germline V gene (reference sequence). The CDR3 extends over 15 amino acids. The V end lost 0 bases, the J end lost 1 base, and 9 bases lay between the germline ends. CDR3 protein: CAWSVQDRNTGELFF. CDR3 bases: TGTGCCTGGAGTGTACAGGACAGGAACACCGGGGAGCTGTTTTTT. Full variable domain (remainder filled in from reference TRBV30 and TRBJ2-2): SQTIHQWPATLVQPVGSPLSLECTVEGTSNPNLYWYRQAAGRGLQLLFYSVGIGQISSEVPQNLSASRPQDRQFILSSKKLLLSDSGFYLCAWSVQDRNTGELFFGEGSRLTVL.

CDR3 sequence: CSASPVGGSYNSPLHF. Here the CDR3 DNA reads TGCAGTGCTAGTCCGGTGGGAGGGTCCTATAATTCACCCCTCCACTTT. The chain couples TRBV20-1 to TRBJ1-6; no reliable D call. Trimming stripped 3 bases from V and 1 base from J, with 13 bases between. Germline CDR1 DFQATT, CDR2 SNEGSKA (reference sequence). The CDR3 spans 16 residues.

This rearrangement joins TRBV6-5 to TRBJ1-5; D not resolved. The germline V gene has CDR1 MNHEY and CDR2 SVGAGI. This CDR3 contains 13 residues. Between the trimmed V and J ends, which lost 5 bases and 4 bases, there was a span of 9 bases. The CDR3 DNA is TGTGCCAGCAGTCCCCAGGTTAATCAGCCCCAGCATTTT. Residues: CASSPQVNQPQHF.

The chain has TRBV14 and TRBJ2-3, with TRBD2 identical over 12 bases. CDR3 length equals 17 residues. Losses at the gene ends were 3 bases for V and 6 bases for J; bases not matched to a gene: 10. Germline-derived CDR1 and CDR2 are SGHDN and FVKESK. CDR3 coding DNA: TGTGCCAGCAGCCACCCGCCGAGACTAGCGGGAGTTGATACGCAGTATTTT. It translates to CASSHPPRLAGVDTQYF.

V usage is TRBV2 and J usage is TRBJ2-5, with 7 bases fitting TRBD2. The CDR3 has 14 amino acids. Germline trimming cut 3 bases from V and 4 bases from J; bases unmatched to any gene: 5. Germline values: CDR1 SNHLY, CDR2 FYNNEI. The CDR3 DNA reads TGTGCCAGCAGTGATCTAGCGGTCCGAGAGACCCAGTACTTC. The encoded protein is CASSDLAVRETQYF.

The chain links TRBV6-2 or TRBV6-3 to TRBJ1-4; no clear D gene. The germline V and J ends were trimmed by 2 bases and 8 bases, with 12 bases remaining between them. Germline values: CDR1 MNHEY, CDR2 SVGEGT. The CDR3 contains 14 residues. In nucleotides, the CDR3 is TGTGCCAGCAGTTACGGAGGAGGAGGAGAAAAACTGTTTTTT. Protein sequence: CASSYGGGGEKLFF.

The V call is TRBV3-1 (or the pseudogene TRBV3-2), the J call TRBJ2-3; D is undetermined. CDR1 and CDR2 from the germline V gene are LGHDT and YNNKEL (reference sequence). Trimming stripped 1 base from V and 3 bases from J, with 5 bases between. The CDR3 is 13 residues long. The CDR3 region has the DNA TGTGCCAGCAGCCAAGTCCTTACAGATACGCAGTATTTT. Translating gives CASSQVLTDTQYF.

The chain combines TRBV9 with TRBJ2-7; TRBD2 is a possible D gene (6 bases). This CDR3 region has 15 residues. CDR1 is SGDLS, CDR2 YYNGEE, per germline. V lost 0 bases and J lost 1, with 11 bases in between. CDR3 protein: CASSVGSSESYEQYF. In nucleotides, the CDR3 is TGTGCCAGCAGCGTAGGTTCTAGCGAGTCCTACGAGCAGTACTTC.

The gene calls are TRBV18 and TRBJ1-2; 8 bases are shared with TRBD1. Germline CDR1 and CDR2: KGHSH and LQKENI. After removal of 0 bases from V and 2 bases from J, the junction contained 8 bases not matched to a gene. The CDR3 has 17 residues. This CDR3 reads CASSPPDRVGLNYGYTF. For the CDR3, the DNA is TGTGCCAGCTCACCACCGGACAGGGTTGGGTTAAACTATGGCTACACCTTC. Full variable domain (remainder filled in from reference TRBV18 and TRBJ1-2): NAGVMQNPRHLVRRRGQEARLRCSPMKGHSHVYWYRQLPEEGLKFMVYLQKENIIDESGMPKERFSAEFPKEGPSILRIQQVVRGDSAAYFCASSPPDRVGLNYGYTFGSGTRLTVV.

The chain is built from TRBV19 and TRBJ2-7, with 9 bases matching TRBD1. CDR3 size: 14 residues. The germline CDR1 and CDR2 sequences are LNHDA and SQIVND (reference sequence). J gave up 2 bases and V 7 bases, and 6 bases lay outside the gene matches. The CDR3 DNA reads TGTGCCAGTATGGTGAGGACAGGGGCCTACGAGCAGTACTTC. Residues: CASMVRTGAYEQYF.

V is TRBV12-5 and J is TRBJ2-1; 8 bases align to TRBD1. After removal of 0 bases from V and 4 bases from J, the junction contained 8 bases not matched to a gene. The CDR3 sequence is 17 residues long. Germline V gives CDR1 LGHNT, CDR2 FRNRAP. CDR3 coding DNA: TGTGCTAGTGGTTTGGTACCTCGGCAGGGGGCGTACAATGAGCAGTTCTTC. This translates into CASGLVPRQGAYNEQFF.

The chain recombines TRBV6-5 with TRBJ1-1; D is unresolved. In germline, CDR1 is MNHEY, CDR2 SVGAGI. V was pared by 6 bases and J by 5 bases, with 16 bases between. This CDR3 is built from 14 residues. In DNA form, the CDR3 reads TGTGCCAGCAGGCCCTCGGGGTCGGGGACTGAAGCTTTCTTT. Encoded protein: CASRPSGSGTEAFF.

The chain uses TRBV5-4 and TRBJ2-1; D is undetermined. Germline V gene data show CDR1 as SGHNT and CDR2 as YYREEE (reference sequence). V lost 5 bases, J lost 9 bases, and 18 bases lay in between. The CDR3 spans 14 residues. The CDR3 spells CASRPDLASIEQFF. CDR3 in DNA: TGTGCCAGCAGACCCGACTTAGCATCGATTGAGCAGTTCTTC.

This chain joins TRBV9 and TRBJ1-3; D is possibly TRBD1 (6 bases). V lost 4 bases to trimming and J lost 0 bases, with 14 bases between them. Looked up from germline, CDR1 is SGDLS and CDR2 is YYNGEE. The CDR3 covers 16 residues. CDR3 in DNA: TGTGCCAGCAGCCCTCGACAGGACTTCTCTGGAAACACCATATATTTT. It codes for CASSPRQDFSGNTIYF.

The CDR3 nucleotides are TGTGCCAGCAGCGTTTTGACAGGGGGGGCAGATACGCAGTATTTT. Translation: CASSVLTGGADTQYF. V gene TRBV9 combines with J gene TRBJ2-3; 9 nucleotides align to TRBD1. Germline V lookup: CDR1 SGDLS, CDR2 YYNGEE. CDR3 length: 15 amino acids. V shed 2 bases, J shed 4 bases, and the junction held 5 bases outside the gene matches.